Reported below is one TCR beta chain. With V trimmed by 5 bases and J by 4 bases, 6 bases remained unmatched. Germline lookup yields CDR1 SGHAT and CDR2 FQDESV (reference sequence). The CDR3 is 15 residues long. Here immunoSEQ multiplex PCR was the method, and the copy in TCRdb shows in-frame clones only, minus some. The sample holds about 180,000 clones; roughly 81% are singletons and the top ten take about 10%. These data belong to a study of blood T cell repertoires in COVID-19. Study-level background: PBMCs, B-cell-depleted T cells, or T cells provided the cDNA or gDNA that made up the material.

The J gene is TRBJ2-7, the V gene TRBV11-1, with 12 bases fitting TRBD1. The TCR sequence derives from a woman older than 75 with COVID-19, enrolled during active disease. Sequenced: peripheral blood. As DNA, the CDR3 is TGTGCCAGCAGCGTACCGGGACAGGGGGCTTACGAGCAGTACTTC. It is translated as CASSVPGQGAYEQYF.